Reported below is one T cell receptor beta chain. The ends were cut back, 0 bases at V and 2 bases at J, with 8 bases in the middle. The CDR3 is 15 residues long. The germline CDR1 and CDR2 sequences are KGHSH and LQKENI. The data derive from a study of blood T cell repertoires in COVID-19. The protocol was immunoSEQ multiplex PCR, while the TCRdb copy is restricted to in-frame clones and leaves out a portion. Of 200,000 to 250,000 clones in the sample, approximately 89% are singletons; the top ten hold more than 3%. In the 2 weeks before study entry, exposed participants met a COVID-19 case, which was PCR-confirmed or clinician-diagnosed.

This TCR derives from a woman in her 30s who had been exposed to COVID-19. The specimen sequenced was PBMCs or T cells enriched from blood (not recorded which). This chain uses TRBV18 with TRBJ1-3; the D gene is possibly TRBD1 (5 bases). CDR3 region: CASSPPAGTGNTIYF. CDR3 coding DNA: TGTGCCAGCTCACCACCGGCAGGGACTGGAAACACCATATATTTT.